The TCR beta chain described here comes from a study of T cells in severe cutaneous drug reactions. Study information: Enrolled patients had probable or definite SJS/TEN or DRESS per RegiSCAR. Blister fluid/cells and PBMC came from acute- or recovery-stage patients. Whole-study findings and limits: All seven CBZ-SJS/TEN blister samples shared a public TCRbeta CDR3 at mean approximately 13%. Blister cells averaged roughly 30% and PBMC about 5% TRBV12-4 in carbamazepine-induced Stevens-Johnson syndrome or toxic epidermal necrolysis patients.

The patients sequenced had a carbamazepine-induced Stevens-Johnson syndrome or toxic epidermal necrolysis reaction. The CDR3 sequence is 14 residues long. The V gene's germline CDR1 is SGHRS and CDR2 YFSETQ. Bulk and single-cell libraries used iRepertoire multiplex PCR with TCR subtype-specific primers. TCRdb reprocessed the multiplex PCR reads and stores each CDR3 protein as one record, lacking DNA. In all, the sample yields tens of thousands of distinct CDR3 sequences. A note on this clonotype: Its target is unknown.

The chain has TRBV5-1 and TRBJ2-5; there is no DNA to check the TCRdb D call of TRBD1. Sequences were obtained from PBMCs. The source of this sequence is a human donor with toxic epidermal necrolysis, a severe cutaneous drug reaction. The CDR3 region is CASSLQGIQETQYF.